These 12 T cell receptor beta chains share one sample of origin, sequenced in a study of T cells in Graves' hyperthyroidism and ophthalmopathy. Template material for amplifying TCR beta CDR3 regions consisted of RNA transcripts. The primer set for the first-round RT-PCR of the TCR CDR3 was HTBI. TCRdb reanalysed the multiplex PCR reads using MiXCR and keeps one entry per CDR3 protein. The sample shows some 510,000 distinct CDR3 sequences, around 20% of them seen only once. Specimen: blood. The receptors derive from a man aged 18 to 29 with Graves' hyperthyroidism.

This clonotype appeared a few times. The V and J genes are TRBV12-3 or TRBV12-4 and TRBJ1-1; D remains unclear. Trimming pared 3 bases from V and 1 base from J, leaving 9 bases between. The CDR3 is 14 residues long. CDR3 protein: CASSFSAANTEAFF. In nucleotides, the CDR3 is TGTGCCAGCAGTTTTTCGGCAGCGAACACTGAAGCTTTCTTT.

The CDR3 coding sequence is TGTGCCAGTCCTAGGGGACACAATCAGCCCCAGCATTTT. Amino acid sequence: CASPRGHNQPQHF. The genes are TRBV28 and TRBJ1-5; D is perhaps TRBD1 (6 bases). The CDR3 sequence is 13 residues long. V lost 9 bases and J lost 3, with 12 bases in between. Germline CDR1 is MDHEN and CDR2 is SYDVKM.

The chain combines TRBV29-1 with TRBJ2-7, with a weak D call TRBD1 (5 bases). Germline loops: CDR1 SQVTM, CDR2 ANQGSEA. The length of the CDR3 is 12 residues. Trimming removed 5 bases from V and 2 bases from J, with 10 bases in between. Here the CDR3 DNA reads TGCAGCGTTCAACAGGACCCCTACGAGCAGTACTTC. Its translation: CSVQQDPYEQYF.

There are many counts of this clonotype. The chain is built from TRBV12-3 or TRBV12-4 and TRBJ2-7; D uncertain. V gave up 2 bases and J gave up 3 bases, with 8 bases separating them. This CDR3 is 13 amino acids long. The CDR3 loop is CASSLQDIYEQYF. Here the CDR3 DNA reads TGTGCCAGCAGTTTACAGGATATCTACGAGCAGTACTTC.

The table lists this clonotype with many counts. This rearrangement joins TRBV2 to TRBJ1-5; 12 positions agree with TRBD1. The length of the CDR3 is 18 residues. Unmatched junction bases numbered 6, after V lost 3 bases and J lost 0 bases. In germline, CDR1 is SNHLY, CDR2 FYNNEI. The CDR3 loop is CASSDWGQGALSNQPQHF. The CDR3 region has the DNA TGTGCCAGCAGTGATTGGGGACAGGGGGCCCTTAGCAATCAGCCCCAGCATTTT. The full variable domain, completed using reference TRBV2 and TRBJ1-5, is EPEVTQTPSHQVTQMGQEVILRCVPISNHLYFYWYRQILGQKVEFLVSFYNNEISEKSEIFDDQFSVERPDGSNFTLKIRSTKLEDSAMYFCASSDWGQGALSNQPQHFGDGTRLSIL.

This sequence joins TRBV12-3 or TRBV12-4 and TRBJ1-1; possibly TRBD1 for D (5 bases). V lost 5 bases to trimming and J lost 3 bases, with 13 bases between them. CDR3 length: 14 residues. CDR3 protein: CASSAGALDTEAFF. In nucleotides, the CDR3 is TGTGCCAGCAGTGCCGGGGCGTTGGACACTGAAGCTTTCTTT.

This clonotype has at least ten counts. V and J are TRBV19 and TRBJ1-1; possibly TRBD1 for D (5 bases). This CDR3 contains 13 residues. CDR1 LNHDA and CDR2 SQIVND come from the germline V gene (reference sequence). V was shortened by 0 bases and J by 8 bases, with 10 bases between the two germline ends. The CDR3 DNA is TGTGCCAGTAGTATAGATTCGAGACAGGAAGCTTTCTTT. Translating it yields CASSIDSRQEAFF.

Concerning this clonotype itself: This sequence may be a read error, since a much larger clone differs from it by one base. In this CDR3 the conserved last residue, phenylalanine or tryptophan, is missing, so a read error is likely. No DNA is shown, since the ends of the CDR3 on it are uncertain; the CDR3 is the one TCRdb lists. The chain combines TRBV30 with TRBJ1-2; the table's D call, TRBD1, was not checked against the DNA. Germline CDR1 is GTSNPN and CDR2 is SVGIG (reference sequence). With termini counted, the CDR3 has 14 amino acids. CDR3 region: CAWSVKPTPRDGTY.

This clonotype was detected many times. The V gene is TRBV12-3 or TRBV12-4, the J gene TRBJ2-2; tentative D call: TRBD1 (5 bases). This CDR3 has 14 amino acids. V was clipped by 7 bases and J by 4 bases, with 13 bases between them. CDR3 sequence reads: CASTLTVLTGELFF. The DNA for the CDR3 is TGTGCCAGCACCCTGACAGTGCTCACCGGGGAGCTGTTTTTT.

This clonotype occurred many times. The chain couples TRBV20-1 to TRBJ1-3, with no clear D. Per germline, CDR1 DFQATT and CDR2 SNEGSKA (reference sequence). This CDR3 comprises 13 residues. With 3 bases removed from V and 4 bases from J, the gap between germline ends came to 10 bases. The DNA of the CDR3 is TGCAGTGCTAGGCACCTAGCCGGAAACACCATATATTTT. Translated: CSARHLAGNTIYF.

As concerns this clonotype: An end of the junction differs from the germline gene, which may be a read error. This chain links TRBV5-1 with TRBJ2-2, with 7 nucleotides matching TRBD1. The CDR3 has 17 residues. Germline V CDR1 and CDR2: SGHRS, YFSETQ. As DNA, the CDR3 is TGCGCCAGCAGCTTGTTACCCGGACAGGCAAACACCGGGGATCTGTTTTTT. Protein product: CASSLLPGQANTGDLFF.

This clonotype has at least ten counts. The J gene is TRBJ2-2, the V gene TRBV6-1; TRBD1 matches 8 bases. V lost 8 bases, J lost 4 bases, and 3 bases stayed unmatched. The V gene's germline CDR1 is MNHNS and CDR2 SASEGT. The CDR3 extends over 13 amino acids. CDR3 coding DNA: TGTGCCAGCGCCAGGGGGCTCACCGGGGAGCTGTTTTTT. It yields the protein CASARGLTGELFF.